Each of the 18 T cell receptor beta chains below was sequenced from the same sample in a study of regulatory T cells in long-lasting Graves disease. Investigators prepared the TCR beta libraries by applying iRepertoire HTBI primers and Arm-PCR of CDR3 regions. TCRdb re-called the multiplex PCR reads through MiXCR, storing one row per CDR3 protein. The sample consists of 300,000 to 400,000 distinct CDR3 sequences, around a fifth of them appearing once. Time point defined: persistent/refractory GD, antithyroid drugs over 5 years with positive TRAb. PBMC RNA was the source of the TCR library. The material was peripheral blood mononuclear cells (PBMCs), obtained when the disease was refractory, from a patient treated with antithyroid drugs. The receptors derive from a female donor with Graves disease.

This clonotype was observed many times. The J gene is TRBJ2-5, the V gene TRBV6-9, with D unresolved. The ends were cut back, 4 bases at V and 7 bases at J, with 10 bases in the middle. The V gene's germline CDR1 is MNHGY and CDR2 SVAAGI. The length of the CDR3 is 12 residues. Here the CDR3 reads CASSFELGTQYF. In DNA form, the CDR3 reads TGTGCCAGCAGTTTCGAGTTGGGGACCCAGTACTTC.

This clonotype has just a few counts. The V call is TRBV5-8, the J call TRBJ1-3; the D is unclear. Trimming took off 3 bases at V and 1 base at J, with 11 bases between the two ends. Germline loops: CDR1 SGHTS, CDR2 YDEGEE. CDR3 size: 15 residues. CDR3: CASSWMTLSGNTIYF. CDR3 bases: TGTGCCAGCAGCTGGATGACGCTTTCTGGAAACACCATATATTTT.

This clonotype was picked up a small number of times. V is TRBV7-3 and J is TRBJ1-6; D not certain. Germline lookup yields CDR1 SGHTA and CDR2 FQGTGA. The CDR3 runs 19 residues. Trimming left V 4 bases short and J 0 bases short, with 19 bases between. The CDR3 DNA is TGTGCCAGCAGCTCCCAGGACGGATGGAAGAGCTCCTATAATTCACCCCTCCACTTT. It specifies CASSSQDGWKSSYNSPLHF.

This clonotype was recorded many times. The rearrangement uses TRBV19 and TRBJ1-4; D might be TRBD1 (6 bases). The CDR3 consists of 17 residues. The ends were cut back, 4 bases at V and 0 bases at J, with 15 bases in the middle. Germline V gene lookup returns CDR1 LNHDA and CDR2 SQIVND (reference sequence). Here the CDR3 reads CASSSQGTTATNEKLFF. The CDR3 nucleotides are TGTGCCAGTAGTAGCCAGGGGACGACAGCAACTAATGAAAAACTGTTTTTT.

The chain joins TRBV30 to TRBJ1-3; 7 bases map to TRBD1. V was clipped by 2 bases and J by 0 bases; unmatched bases: 7. This CDR3 region has 16 residues. Germline V CDR1 and CDR2: GTSNPN, SVGIG (reference sequence). Here the CDR3 reads CAWSSGGGYSGNTIYF. The CDR3 DNA sequence: TGTGCCTGGAGTTCGGGAGGGGGCTACTCTGGAAACACCATATATTTT.

This clonotype occurred many times. One end of the junction does not line up with germline, which may come from a read error. The chain has TRBV6-5 and TRBJ1-1; D not resolved. The CDR3 consists of 15 residues. Germline CDR1 and CDR2: MNHEY and SVGAGI. The CDR3 spells CASSYSNRVKTEAFF. The CDR3 region has the DNA TGTGCCAGCAGTTACTCGAACAGAGTGAAAACTGAAGCTTTCTTT.

This clonotype was picked up many times. The V and J genes are TRBV18 and TRBJ1-5, with 9 bases that match TRBD1. V dropped 8 bases and J dropped 6; count of bases not matched to a gene: 8. The CDR3 spans 14 residues. In germline, CDR1 is KGHSH, CDR2 LQKENI. The CDR3 region has the DNA TGTGCCAGCAGACGTACAGGGGGCGTTCAGCCCCAGCATTTT. It yields the protein CASRRTGGVQPQHF. The full variable domain, with the rest looked up from reference TRBV18 and TRBJ1-5, is NAGVMQNPRHLVRRRGQEARLRCSPMKGHSHVYWYRQLPEEGLKFMVYLQKENIIDESGMPKERFSAEFPKEGPSILRIQQVVRGDSAAYFCASRRTGGVQPQHFGDGTRLSIL.

This clonotype was picked up many times. The V and J genes are TRBV3-1 and TRBJ1-6, with D uncertain. V lost 4 bases and J lost 8, with 9 bases in between. The CDR3 runs to 13 residues. Germline V CDR1 and CDR2: LGHDT, YNNKEL (reference sequence). The CDR3 sequence is CASSPKRHSPLHF. The CDR3 DNA reads TGTGCCAGCAGCCCGAAGCGACATTCACCCCTCCACTTT.

As for this clonotype: Only one base separates this from a far larger clonotype, so it likely reflects a read error. The CDR3 does not end in the conserved phenylalanine or tryptophan, so this is likely a read error. The chain links TRBV2 to TRBJ1-5, with TRBD1 identical over 7 bases. V gave up 5 bases and J gave up 1 base; unmatched junction bases: 14. The CDR3 covers 18 residues. The germline CDR1 and CDR2 sequences are SNHLY and FYNNEI. CDR3 DNA sequence: TGTGCCAGCAGTTCCCCCGGACAGGCGGCCTTAAGCAATCAGCCCCAGCATTCT. It yields the protein CASSSPGQAALSNQPQHS.

CDR3 sequence reads: CAISESGDQYF. In DNA form, the CDR3 reads TGTGCCATCAGTGAGTCCGGGGATCAGTACTTC. V usage is TRBV10-3 and J usage is TRBJ2-7; possible D gene TRBD2, 5 bases. This CDR3 region has 11 residues. From germline, CDR1 is ENHRY and CDR2 SYGVKD. V lost 0 bases and J 10 bases, leaving 7 bases between the germline ends.

The chain has TRBV7-3 and TRBJ1-2; D gene uncertain. V shed 5 bases and J shed 5 bases, with 15 bases lying between them. The CDR3 is 14 residues long. The germline V gene has CDR1 SGHTA and CDR2 FQGTGA. This CDR3 is CASSVATGKYGYTF. In DNA form, the CDR3 reads TGTGCCAGCAGCGTTGCCACGGGGAAGTATGGCTACACCTTC.

The sample holds a few counts of this clonotype. The gene calls are TRBV30 and TRBJ2-5; possibly TRBD2 for D (5 bases). The V gene lost 4 bases and the J gene lost 0 bases, with 12 bases spanning the gap. Germline CDR1 is GTSNPN and CDR2 is SVGIG (reference sequence). The CDR3 length is 14 residues. CDR3 loop: CAWTPRAYQETQYF. The CDR3 DNA reads TGTGCCTGGACCCCGCGGGCTTACCAAGAGACCCAGTACTTC.

This clonotype was counted many times. The V and J genes are TRBV28 and TRBJ2-7, with D tentatively TRBD2 (6 bases). Per the germline V gene, CDR1 is MDHEN and CDR2 is SYDVKM. V was pared by 6 bases and J by 1 base, with 13 bases between. The CDR3 loop spans 14 amino acids. The CDR3, as DNA: TGTGCCAGCAGCTCCCCGCTAGCGTCCTACGAGCAGTACTTC. Amino acids: CASSSPLASYEQYF.

This chain joins TRBV30 and TRBJ1-5; D is unresolved. Trimming took 6 bases from V and 6 from J, leaving 12 bases between them. The CDR3 spans 12 residues. Germline V gives CDR1 GTSNPN, CDR2 SVGIG (reference sequence). The CDR3 DNA sequence: TGTGCCTGCCCGATCCCGAGTCAGCCCCAGCATTTT. This gives the protein CACPIPSQPQHF.

This clonotype was counted at least ten times. This chain links TRBV30 with TRBJ1-4, with D perhaps TRBD1 (5 bases). Germline V gives CDR1 GTSNPN, CDR2 SVGIG (reference sequence). The CDR3 contains 13 residues. Trimming pared 3 bases from V and 8 bases from J, leaving 13 bases between. CDR3 sequence reads: CAWRSGPGEKLFF. CDR3 in DNA: TGTGCCTGGAGGTCGGGACCGGGGGAAAAACTGTTTTTT.

There are many counts of this clonotype. As DNA, the CDR3 is TGTGCCAGCAGTATAACAGGGATACTAGGCTCTGGGGCCAACGTCCTGACTTTC. It specifies CASSITGILGSGANVLTF. The rearrangement links TRBV28 to TRBJ2-6; the D gene is possibly TRBD1 (6 bases). Trimming took 5 bases from V and 0 from J, leaving 17 bases between them. The germline CDR1 and CDR2 sequences are MDHEN and SYDVKM. The CDR3 contains 18 residues.

This clonotype has at least ten counts. The V gene is TRBV12-3 or TRBV12-4, the J gene TRBJ1-2, with D uncertain. The CDR3 is 14 residues long. The V gene lost 6 bases and the J gene lost 8 bases, with 19 bases spanning the gap. DNA for the CDR3: TGTGCCAGCAGCCCCTTTCTAACCCACGAGGGCTACACCTTC. As protein: CASSPFLTHEGYTF.

In its sample, this clonotype was seen a few times. J is TRBJ1-2 and V is TRBV18, with a tentative D call TRBD1 (5 bases). This CDR3 contains 14 residues. The V gene lost 0 bases and the J gene lost 7 bases, with 12 bases spanning the gap. CDR1 and CDR2 (germline): KGHSH, LQKENI. The CDR3 coding sequence is TGTGCCAGCTCACCACCTGGGCAGGGAGGTGGCTACACCTTC. As protein: CASSPPGQGGGYTF.